This T cell receptor beta chain is from a study of OX40 agonist ivuxolimab in advanced cancers. Study as a whole: Having had anti-PD-1, anti-PD-L1 or anti-CTLA-4 therapy before was allowed, and roughly 40% had some. Three patients responded partially, comprising one with hepatocellular carcinoma and two with cutaneous melanoma. The study's findings and limits: Average numbers of expanded clones were greater in CD8+ T cells than in CD4+.

Turning to this clone: The target antigen is unknown.

Using immunoSEQ multiplex PCR, the repertoire was profiled, and TCRdb retains in-frame clones only, with some absent. The sample has around 80,000 clones; roughly 84% are singletons. The CDR3 totals 15 residues. V was trimmed by 1 base and J by 5 bases, leaving 14 bases between them. Per the germline V gene, CDR1 is MGHRA and CDR2 is YSYEKL. This TCR derives from an adult with an advanced solid tumor such as melanoma, head and neck, liver or kidney cancer. The sequencing used CD4+ or CD8+ T cells sorted from blood, collected in a trial of the OX40 agonist ivuxolimab. The chain has TRBV4-1 and TRBJ1-2; weak D call: TRBD1 (5 bases). In nucleotides, the CDR3 is TGCGCCAGCAGCCAAGTGGGCCAGGGTGGATATGGCTACACCTTC. Protein sequence: CASSQVGQGGYGYTF.